The clone carrying this T cell receptor beta chain was observed many times. No antigen is known for it. The sample originates from a study of CD8 T cells in ankylosing spondylitis. Study observations and caveats: Seemingly characteristic of ankylosing spondylitis blood was a TCR beta motif consisting of eight highly homologous variants.

V lost 3 bases to trimming and J lost 0 bases, with 9 bases between them. The CDR3 length is 15 residues. CDR1 and CDR2 (germline): MNHEY, SVGAGI. TCRdb reprocessed the 5' RACE reads with MiXCR, giving one entry per CDR3 protein. Of some 29,000 distinct CDR3 sequences in the sample, 5.5% to 8% are singletons; the top ten hold over 9.5%. The material sequenced was blood, either unsorted or a sorted T cell fraction (not recorded which). The V call is TRBV6-5, the J call TRBJ2-1; D remains unclear. This TCR derives from a male donor with ankylosing spondylitis or in good health (not recorded which). The CDR3 coding sequence is TGTGCCAGCAGTTATAATACGCCCTCCTACAATGAGCAGTTCTTC. Its protein product is CASSYNTPSYNEQFF.